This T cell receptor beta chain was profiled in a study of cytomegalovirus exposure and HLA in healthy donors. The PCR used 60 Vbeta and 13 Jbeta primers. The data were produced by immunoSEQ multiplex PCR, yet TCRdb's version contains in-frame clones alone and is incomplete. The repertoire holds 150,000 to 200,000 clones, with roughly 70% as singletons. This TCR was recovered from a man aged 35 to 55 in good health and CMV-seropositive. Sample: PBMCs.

CDR3: CASNPGGSNQPQHF. The CDR3 DNA sequence: TGTGCCAGTAACCCCGGGGGGAGCAATCAGCCCCAGCATTTT. J is TRBJ1-5 and V is TRBV19, with D possibly matching TRBD1 (5 bases). The length of the CDR3 is 14 residues. The germline gives CDR1 LNHDA, CDR2 SQIVND (reference sequence). V was pared by 7 bases and J by 1 base, with 11 bases between.